This TCR beta chain was found in a study of T cells in Graves' hyperthyroidism and ophthalmopathy. It was RNA transcripts that yielded the amplified TCR beta CDR3 regions. HTBI primers were used for first-round RT-PCR of the TCR CDR3. Via MiXCR, TCRdb re-called the multiplex PCR reads, giving one row per CDR3 protein. The table has roughly 250,000 distinct CDR3 sequences, 13% to 15% seen once; the top ten hold about 14%. The CDR3 spans 13 residues. Germline assignment: CDR1 LNHDA and CDR2 SQIVND (reference sequence). V gave up 5 bases and J gave up 6 bases, with 14 bases separating them. This clonotype was detected many times. The antigen remains undetermined. The study excluded patients with uncontrolled infection, other autoimmune disease, pregnancy or lactation. Whole-study findings and limits: For ophthalmopathy, model prediction preceded onset by a median about 6 months.

This sequence joins TRBV19 and TRBJ2-7, with D perhaps matching TRBD2 (6 bases). Specimen: blood. The clonotype originates from a middle-aged woman with Graves' hyperthyroidism that later progressed to Graves' ophthalmopathy. For the CDR3, the DNA is TGTGCCAGTAGTGTCGGGAGTTCCGGCGAGCAGTACTTC. It encodes CASSVGSSGEQYF.